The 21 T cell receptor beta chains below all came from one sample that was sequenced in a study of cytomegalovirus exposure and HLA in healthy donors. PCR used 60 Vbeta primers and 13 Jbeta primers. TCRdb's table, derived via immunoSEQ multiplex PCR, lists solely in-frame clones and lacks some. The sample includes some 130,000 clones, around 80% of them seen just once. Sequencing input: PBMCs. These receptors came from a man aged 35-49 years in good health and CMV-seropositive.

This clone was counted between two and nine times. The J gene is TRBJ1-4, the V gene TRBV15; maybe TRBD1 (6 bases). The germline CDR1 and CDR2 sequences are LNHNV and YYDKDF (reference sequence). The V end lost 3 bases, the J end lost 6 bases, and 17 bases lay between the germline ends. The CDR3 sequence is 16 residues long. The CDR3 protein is CATSRGWGGRDEKLFF. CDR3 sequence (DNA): TGTGCCACCAGCAGGGGGTGGGGGGGGCGGGATGAAAAACTGTTTTTT.

The CDR3 DNA reads as TGTGCCAGCAGCCATCCACCGGGACAGGGAAGAGATACGCAGTATTTT. It specifies CASSHPPGQGRDTQYF. The chain joins TRBV5-4 to TRBJ2-3; 9 bases agree with TRBD1. Germline CDR1 reads SGHNT; CDR2 reads YYREEE (reference sequence). CDR3 length: 16 amino acids. V was pared by 4 bases and J by 5 bases, with 11 bases of the junction left unmatched.

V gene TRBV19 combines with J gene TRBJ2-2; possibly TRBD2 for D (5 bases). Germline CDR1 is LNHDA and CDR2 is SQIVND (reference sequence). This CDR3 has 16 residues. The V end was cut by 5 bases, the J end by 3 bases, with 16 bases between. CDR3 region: CASSSTRGGDTGELFF. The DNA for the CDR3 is TGTGCCAGTAGTTCTACTCGGGGTGGGGACACCGGGGAGCTGTTTTTT.

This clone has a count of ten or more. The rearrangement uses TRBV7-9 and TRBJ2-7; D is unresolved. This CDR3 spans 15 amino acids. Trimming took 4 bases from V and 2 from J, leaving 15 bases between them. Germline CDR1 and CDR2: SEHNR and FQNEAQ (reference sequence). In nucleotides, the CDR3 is TGTGCCAGCAGCTCCTCCGGGTTCAGCCCCTACGAGCAGTACTTC. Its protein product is CASSSSGFSPYEQYF.

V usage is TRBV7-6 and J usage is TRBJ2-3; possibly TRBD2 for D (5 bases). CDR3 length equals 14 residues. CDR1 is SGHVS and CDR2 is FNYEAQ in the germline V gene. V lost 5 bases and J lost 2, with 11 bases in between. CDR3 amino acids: CASSPDSITDTQYF. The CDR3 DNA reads TGTGCCAGCAGCCCGGACTCGATCACAGATACGCAGTATTTT. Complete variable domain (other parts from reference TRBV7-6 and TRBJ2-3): GAGVSQSPRYKVTKRGQDVALRCDPISGHVSLYWYRQALGQGPEFLTYFNYEAQQDKSGLPNDRFSAERPEGSISTLTIQRTEQRDSAMYRCASSPDSITDTQYFGPGTRLTVL.

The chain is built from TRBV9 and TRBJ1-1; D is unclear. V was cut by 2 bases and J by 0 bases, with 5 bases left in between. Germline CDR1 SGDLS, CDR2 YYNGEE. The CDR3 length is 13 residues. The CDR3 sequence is CASSVQMNTEAFF. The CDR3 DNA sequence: TGTGCCAGCAGCGTCCAAATGAACACTGAAGCTTTCTTT.

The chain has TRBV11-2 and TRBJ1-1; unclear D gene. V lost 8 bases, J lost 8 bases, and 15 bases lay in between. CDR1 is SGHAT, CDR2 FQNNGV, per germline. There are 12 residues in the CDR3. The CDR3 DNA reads TGTGCCAGCCGAAGGCGGGTTAAAGAAGCTTTCTTT. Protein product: CASRRRVKEAFF.

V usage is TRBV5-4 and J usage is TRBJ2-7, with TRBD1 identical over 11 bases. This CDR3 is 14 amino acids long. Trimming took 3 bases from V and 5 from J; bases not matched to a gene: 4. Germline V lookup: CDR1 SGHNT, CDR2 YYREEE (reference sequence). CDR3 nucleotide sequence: TGTGCCAGCAGCTCCTTGGACAGGGGGCACGAGCAGTACTTC. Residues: CASSSLDRGHEQYF.

The CDR3 DNA follows: TGTGCCATCAGTGAAACAGGGAGGGCCGGAGCTTTCTTT. This gives the protein CAISETGRAGAFF. The chain recombines TRBV10-3 with TRBJ1-1, with TRBD1 as a possible D gene (6 bases). CDR3 length: 13 amino acids. The germline V and J ends were trimmed by 3 bases and 10 bases, with 15 bases remaining between them. Per the germline V gene, CDR1 is ENHRY and CDR2 is SYGVKD.

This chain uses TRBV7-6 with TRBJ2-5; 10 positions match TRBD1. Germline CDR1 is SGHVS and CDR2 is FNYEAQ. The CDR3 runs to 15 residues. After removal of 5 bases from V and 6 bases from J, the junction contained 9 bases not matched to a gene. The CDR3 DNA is TGTGCCAGCAGCGCACCCGGGACAGGGGTGAAGACCCAGTACTTC. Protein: CASSAPGTGVKTQYF.

The CDR3 DNA reads as TGCAGCGCGAGCTTGGGACTAGCGGGAGTAGGGGGCTCCTACGAGCAGTACTTC. It translates to CSASLGLAGVGGSYEQYF. The J gene is TRBJ2-7, the V gene TRBV29-1; TRBD2 matches at 14 bases. Germline V lookup: CDR1 SQVTM, CDR2 ANQGSEA. This CDR3 contains 18 residues. After removal of 7 bases from V and 0 bases from J, the junction contained 14 bases not matched to a gene.

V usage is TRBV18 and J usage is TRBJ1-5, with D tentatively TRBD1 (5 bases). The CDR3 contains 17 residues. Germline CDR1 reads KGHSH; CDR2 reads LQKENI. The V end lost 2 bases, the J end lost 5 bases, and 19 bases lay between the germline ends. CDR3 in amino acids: CASSPTMGGIGDQPQHF. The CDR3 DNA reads TGTGCCAGCTCACCAACCATGGGGGGTATCGGGGATCAGCCCCAGCATTTT.

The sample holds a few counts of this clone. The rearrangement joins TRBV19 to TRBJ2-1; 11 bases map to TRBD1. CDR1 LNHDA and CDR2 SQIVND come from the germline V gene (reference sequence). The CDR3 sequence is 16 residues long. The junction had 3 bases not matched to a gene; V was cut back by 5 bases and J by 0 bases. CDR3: CASSGTGGFSYNEQFF. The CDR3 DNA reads TGTGCCAGTAGTGGGACAGGGGGTTTCTCCTACAATGAGCAGTTCTTC. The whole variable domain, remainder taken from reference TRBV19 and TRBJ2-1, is DGGITQSPKYLFRKEGQNVTLSCEQNLNHDAMYWYRQDPGQGLRLIYYSQIVNDFQKGDIAEGYSVSREKKESFPLTVTSAQKNPTAFYLCASSGTGGFSYNEQFFGPGTRLTVL.

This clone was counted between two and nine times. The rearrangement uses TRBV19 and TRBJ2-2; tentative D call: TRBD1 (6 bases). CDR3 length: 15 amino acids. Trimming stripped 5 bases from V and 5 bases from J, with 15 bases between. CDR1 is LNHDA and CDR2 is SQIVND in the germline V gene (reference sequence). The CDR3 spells CASSLKTGITGELFF. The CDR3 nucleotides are TGTGCCAGTAGTCTTAAAACAGGGATTACCGGGGAGCTGTTTTTT.

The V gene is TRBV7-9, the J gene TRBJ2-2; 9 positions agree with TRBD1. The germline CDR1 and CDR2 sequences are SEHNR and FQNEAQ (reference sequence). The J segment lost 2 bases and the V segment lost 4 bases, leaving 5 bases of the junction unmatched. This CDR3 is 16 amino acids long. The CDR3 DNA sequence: TGTGCCAGCAGCTCTTACAGGGGGCCTAACACCGGGGAGCTGTTTTTT. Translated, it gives CASSSYRGPNTGELFF.

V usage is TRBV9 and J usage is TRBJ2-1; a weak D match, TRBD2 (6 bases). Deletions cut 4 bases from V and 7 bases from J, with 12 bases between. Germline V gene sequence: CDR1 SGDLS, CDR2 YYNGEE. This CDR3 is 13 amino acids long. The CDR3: CASSLGGMNEQFF. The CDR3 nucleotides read TGTGCCAGCAGCTTGGGAGGAATGAATGAGCAGTTCTTC.

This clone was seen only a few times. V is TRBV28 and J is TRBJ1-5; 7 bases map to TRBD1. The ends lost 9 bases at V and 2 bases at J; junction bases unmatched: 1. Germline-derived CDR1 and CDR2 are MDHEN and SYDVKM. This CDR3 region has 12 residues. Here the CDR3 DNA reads TGTGCCAGTACAGGGGGCAATCAGCCCCAGCATTTT. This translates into CASTGGNQPQHF.

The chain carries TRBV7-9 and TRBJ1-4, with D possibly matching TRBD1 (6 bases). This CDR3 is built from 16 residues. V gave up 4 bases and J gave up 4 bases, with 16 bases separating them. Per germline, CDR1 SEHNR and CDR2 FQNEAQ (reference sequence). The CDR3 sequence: CASSSLLRTDNEKLFF. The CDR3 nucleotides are TGTGCCAGCAGCTCCCTATTGCGGACAGATAATGAAAAACTGTTTTTT.

The CDR3 sequence is CASSPRGLRQPQHF. The CDR3 DNA reads as TGTGCCAGCAGCCCGCGGGGGCTCAGACAGCCCCAGCATTTT. V gene TRBV9 combines with J gene TRBJ1-5, with a tentative D call TRBD1 (6 bases). The CDR3 runs 14 residues. Germline V gives CDR1 SGDLS, CDR2 YYNGEE. V lost 4 bases to trimming and J lost 7 bases, with 15 bases between them.

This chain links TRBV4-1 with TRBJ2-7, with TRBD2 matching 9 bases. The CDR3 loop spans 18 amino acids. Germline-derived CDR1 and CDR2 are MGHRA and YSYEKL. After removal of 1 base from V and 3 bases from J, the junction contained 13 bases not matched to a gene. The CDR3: CASSQAGGRSGGHYEQYF. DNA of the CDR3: TGCGCCAGCAGCCAAGCGGGCGGCCGAAGCGGGGGGCACTACGAGCAGTACTTC.

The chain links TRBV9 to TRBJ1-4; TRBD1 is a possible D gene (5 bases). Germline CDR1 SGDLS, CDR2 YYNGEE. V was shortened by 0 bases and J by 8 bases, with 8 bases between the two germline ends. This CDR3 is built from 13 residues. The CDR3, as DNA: TGTGCCAGCAGCGTAGGTCCAGGGGAAAAACTGTTTTTT. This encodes CASSVGPGEKLFF. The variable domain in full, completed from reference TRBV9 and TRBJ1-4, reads DSGVTQTPKHLITATGQRVTLRCSPRSGDLSVYWYQQSLDQGLQFLIQYYNGEERAKGNILERFSAQQFPDLHSELNLSSLELGDSALYFCASSVGPGEKLFFGSGTQLSVL.